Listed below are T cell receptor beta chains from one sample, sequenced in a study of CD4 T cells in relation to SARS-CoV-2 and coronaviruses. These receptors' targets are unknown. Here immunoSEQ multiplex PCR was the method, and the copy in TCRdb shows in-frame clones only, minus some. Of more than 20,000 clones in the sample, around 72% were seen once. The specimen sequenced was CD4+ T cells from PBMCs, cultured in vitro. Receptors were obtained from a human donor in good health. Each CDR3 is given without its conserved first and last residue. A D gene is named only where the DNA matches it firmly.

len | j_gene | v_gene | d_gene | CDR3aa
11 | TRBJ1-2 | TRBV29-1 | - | SVDFSGPYGYT
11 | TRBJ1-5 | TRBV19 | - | ASSPVSNQPQH
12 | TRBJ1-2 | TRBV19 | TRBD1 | ASSRDRGNYGYT
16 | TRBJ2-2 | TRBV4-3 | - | ASSQAPAPGLNTGELF
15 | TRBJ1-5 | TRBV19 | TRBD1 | ASSGTRGGAGNQPQH
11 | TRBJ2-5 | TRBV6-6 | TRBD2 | ASTGGYQETQY
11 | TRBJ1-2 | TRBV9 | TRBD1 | ASSVQGGYGYT
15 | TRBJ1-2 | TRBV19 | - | ATKRTARYLGDYGYT
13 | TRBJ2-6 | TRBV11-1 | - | ASSLDPSGANVLT
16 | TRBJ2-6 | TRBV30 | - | AWAYQPGANSGANVLT
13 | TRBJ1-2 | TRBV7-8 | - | ASSFLGGGRYGYT
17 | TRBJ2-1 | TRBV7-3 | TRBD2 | ASSPRGLAGVSSNNEQF
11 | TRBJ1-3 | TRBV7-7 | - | ASSLDRGNTIY
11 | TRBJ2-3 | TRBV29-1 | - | SVSGTITDTQY
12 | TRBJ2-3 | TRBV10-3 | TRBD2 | ATGGDWASRTQY
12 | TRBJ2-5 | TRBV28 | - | ASSPGLYQETQY
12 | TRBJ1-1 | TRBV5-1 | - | ASSSRGVNTEAF
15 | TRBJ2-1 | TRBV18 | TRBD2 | ASSPQDGLANPNEQF
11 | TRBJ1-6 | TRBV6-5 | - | ASSRREDSPLH
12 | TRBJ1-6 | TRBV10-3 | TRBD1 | AISAGQGRSPLH
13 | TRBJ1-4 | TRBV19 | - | ASSVLQGQDEKLF
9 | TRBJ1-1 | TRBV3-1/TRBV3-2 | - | ASSQVNEAF
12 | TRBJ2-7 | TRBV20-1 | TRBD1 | SASLRTGGYEQY
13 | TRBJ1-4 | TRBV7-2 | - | ASSPHGTRLEKLF
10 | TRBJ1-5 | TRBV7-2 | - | ASTMGGQPQH
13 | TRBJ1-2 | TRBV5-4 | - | ASSLGQLKAYGYT
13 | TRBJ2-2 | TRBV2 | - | ASSDFLRGTGELF
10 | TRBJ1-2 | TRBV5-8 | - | ASSLRGYGYT
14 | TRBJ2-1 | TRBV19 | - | ASSIGGTGFYNEQF
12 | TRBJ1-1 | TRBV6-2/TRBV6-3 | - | ASSPQTGSREAF
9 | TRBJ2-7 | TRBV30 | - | AWSALNEQY
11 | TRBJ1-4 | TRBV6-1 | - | ASSEAHNEKLF
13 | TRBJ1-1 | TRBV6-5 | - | ASTGRGRGNTEAF
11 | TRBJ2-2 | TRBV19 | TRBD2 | ASSTGRVGELF
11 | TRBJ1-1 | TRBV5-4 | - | ASSLDKNTEAF
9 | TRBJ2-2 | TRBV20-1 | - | SAASAGELF
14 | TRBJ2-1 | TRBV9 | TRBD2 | ASSVGGRGSFNEQF
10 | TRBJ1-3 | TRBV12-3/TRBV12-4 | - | ASRRTGNTIY
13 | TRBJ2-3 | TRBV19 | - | ASSRTAGQPDTQY
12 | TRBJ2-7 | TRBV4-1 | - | ASSPRDTYYEQY
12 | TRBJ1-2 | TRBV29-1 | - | SVPENDANYGYT